This TCR beta chain appears in the sequencing data of a study of blood T cell repertoires in COVID-19. Study overall: T cells, B-cell-depleted T cells, or PBMCs provided the cDNA or gDNA that served as material.

CDR3 length equals 15 residues. Germline CDR1 KGHSY, CDR2 FQNENV. V shed 2 bases and J 7 bases; nucleotides not matched to a gene: 5. This clone was seen a single time. TCRdb's table, derived via immunoSEQ multiplex PCR, lists solely in-frame clones and lacks some. The sample has 95,000 to 110,000 clones, about 91% seen once. This sequence was found in a human donor in a cohort sampled during active COVID-19. Sequenced input: peripheral blood. The J gene is TRBJ1-2, the V gene TRBV16; 12 bases map to TRBD1. CDR3 sequence reads: CASSQRGQGAPGYTF. In DNA, the CDR3 is TGTGCCAGCAGCCAAAGGGGACAGGGGGCACCTGGCTACACCTTC.